The 16 T cell receptor beta chains below come from one sample, sequenced in a study of cytomegalovirus exposure and HLA in healthy donors. Libraries were prepared by immunoSEQ multiplex PCR; TCRdb keeps only in-frame clonotypes and omits some of them. The sample has around 140,000 clones; about 94% are singletons. Sequencing was carried out using PBMCs. The origin of the receptors is a man younger than 35 in good health and CMV-seropositive.

Written as DNA, the CDR3 is TGTGCCAGCAGTTTATGGAACAGCCGGTACACTGAAGCTTTCTTT. Translating it yields CASSLWNSRYTEAFF. This sequence joins TRBV28 and TRBJ1-1; D gene ambiguous. V was cut by 0 bases and J by 3 bases, with 11 bases left in between. The CDR3 consists of 15 residues. Per the germline V gene, CDR1 is MDHEN and CDR2 is SYDVKM.

The chain is built from TRBV7-8 and TRBJ1-3; possibly TRBD1 for D (5 bases). This CDR3 comprises 17 residues. With 3 bases removed from V and 0 bases from J, the gap between germline ends came to 15 bases. The germline CDR1 and CDR2 sequences are SGHVS and FQNEAQ. The CDR3 sequence: CASSFRSGISSGNTIYF. CDR3 sequence (DNA): TGTGCCAGCAGCTTTCGGTCAGGGATTAGCTCTGGAAACACCATATATTTT.

J is TRBJ1-6 and V is TRBV28, with no clear D. V was cut by 5 bases and J by 10 bases, with 9 bases left in between. This CDR3 is 12 amino acids long. CDR1 and CDR2 from the germline V gene are MDHEN and SYDVKM. This CDR3 is CASSPPGSPLHF. CDR3 DNA sequence: TGTGCCAGCAGTCCCCCCGGGTCACCCCTCCACTTT.

V gene TRBV5-1 combines with J gene TRBJ2-2; 11 nucleotides align to TRBD1. The CDR3 runs to 16 residues. Unmatched junction bases numbered 7, after V lost 5 bases and J lost 4 bases. The germline CDR1 and CDR2 sequences are SGHRS and YFSETQ. The CDR3 reads CASSPGTGGVTGELFF. CDR3 sequence (DNA): TGCGCCAGCAGTCCAGGGACAGGGGGAGTCACCGGGGAGCTGTTTTTT.

Notes on this clone: The germline gene is not matched at one end of the junction; a read error may be the cause. The CDR3 DNA reads as TGCGCCAGCAGCGAAGAGCCTGGGACAGACTACAATGAGCAGTTCTTC. Translated: CASSEEPGTDYNEQFF. The chain couples TRBV4-1 to TRBJ2-1; the match to TRBD1 covers 7 bases. The CDR3 length is 16 residues. The germline gives CDR1 MGHRA, CDR2 YSYEKL.

This sequence joins TRBV7-2 and TRBJ2-1; 7 bases agree with TRBD2. The CDR3 is 16 residues long. Trimming at V came to 0 bases and at J to 0 bases, leaving 2 bases not matched to a gene. Germline V gives CDR1 SGHTA, CDR2 FQGNSA. The CDR3 bases are TGTGCCAGCAGCTTAGCCGGGACTAACTCCTACAATGAGCAGTTCTTC. It translates to CASSLAGTNSYNEQFF. Together with reference TRBV7-2 and TRBJ2-1, the CDR3 gives the full variable domain: GAGVSQSPSNKVTEKGKDVELRCDPISGHTALYWYRQSLGQGLEFLIYFQGNSAPDKSGLPSDRFSAERTGGSVSTLTIQRTQQEDSAVYLCASSLAGTNSYNEQFFGPGTRLTVL.

This chain links TRBV5-1 with TRBJ1-2, with 8 positions matching TRBD1. CDR1 and CDR2 from the germline V gene are SGHRS and YFSETQ. V shed 1 base, J shed 4 bases, and the junction held 6 bases outside the gene matches. The CDR3 is 15 residues long. This CDR3 is CASSLRGQGSYGYTF. CDR3 coding DNA: TGCGCCAGCAGCTTGCGAGGACAGGGCTCCTATGGCTACACCTTC.

The chain joins TRBV19 to TRBJ1-4, with D tentatively TRBD1 (5 bases). The CDR3 extends over 15 amino acids. V was pared by 3 bases and J by 8 bases, with 16 bases between. CDR1 and CDR2 (germline): LNHDA, SQIVND (reference sequence). This CDR3 reads CASSIAPGTVEKLFF. Here the CDR3 DNA reads TGTGCCAGTAGTATTGCGCCCGGGACTGTCGAAAAACTGTTTTTT.

The sample holds a few counts of this clone. This chain joins TRBV18 and TRBJ2-7; perhaps TRBD1 as D (5 bases). V was clipped by 2 bases and J by 2 bases, with 13 bases between them. CDR3 size: 15 residues. Germline V gene sequence: CDR1 KGHSH, CDR2 LQKENI. The CDR3 DNA sequence: TGTGCCAGCTCACCAGGGCAGGGTCCTCCCTACGAGCAGTACTTC. It specifies CASSPGQGPPYEQYF.

This clone is a singleton in its sample. The rearrangement links TRBV7-9 to TRBJ1-2, with 7 bases aligning to TRBD1. J was trimmed by 5 bases and V by 5 bases; bases with no gene match: 5. Germline CDR1 SEHNR, CDR2 FQNEAQ (reference sequence). The CDR3 sequence is 13 residues long. CDR3 DNA: TGTGCCAGCAGCCATGGGACAGTTTATGGCTACACCTTC. This sequence encodes CASSHGTVYGYTF.

The genes are TRBV19 and TRBJ1-5, with D unresolved. Germline loops: CDR1 LNHDA, CDR2 SQIVND (reference sequence). Trimming removed 3 bases at V and 5 bases at J, with 8 bases between. This CDR3 comprises 13 residues. The CDR3 DNA reads TGTGCCAGTAGTATTGTGAGGGATCAGCCCCAGCATTTT. This codes for CASSIVRDQPQHF.

This rearrangement joins TRBV6-6 to TRBJ2-1, with 7 bases matching TRBD1. V gave up 3 bases and J gave up 8 bases; unmatched junction bases: 7. Germline V gene data show CDR1 as MNHNY and CDR2 as SVGAGI (reference sequence). The CDR3 covers 14 residues. In nucleotides, the CDR3 is TGTGCCAGCAGTTATAGAACAGGGGTCCATGAGCAGTTCTTC. It encodes CASSYRTGVHEQFF.

The rearrangement uses TRBV29-1 and TRBJ2-1; 8 bases are a match to TRBD1. The ends lost 5 bases at V and 5 bases at J; junction bases unmatched: 8. The CDR3 is 14 amino acids. In germline, CDR1 is SQVTM, CDR2 ANQGSEA. In nucleotides, the CDR3 is TGCAGCGTTTTCGACAGGGGACCTAACAATGAGCAGTTCTTC. It encodes CSVFDRGPNNEQFF.

This chain connects TRBV5-6 to TRBJ2-7; 13 bases agree with TRBD2. Germline V gene sequence: CDR1 SGHDT, CDR2 YYEEEE. The CDR3 has 15 amino acids. The V segment lost 3 bases and the J segment 6 bases; nucleotides outside the gene matches: 6. CDR3 amino acids: CASSSHTSGRGEQYF. The CDR3 bases are TGTGCCAGCAGCTCCCACACTAGCGGGAGGGGCGAGCAGTACTTC.

This chain connects TRBV5-6 to TRBJ2-1, with D perhaps TRBD2 (6 bases). V dropped 0 bases and J dropped 6 bases, with 16 bases sitting between them. This CDR3 is built from 16 residues. CDR1 is SGHDT, CDR2 YYEEEE, per germline. The chain's CDR3 is CASSLDFLLEGNEQFF. In DNA form, the CDR3 reads TGTGCCAGCAGCTTGGATTTTCTACTGGAGGGCAATGAGCAGTTCTTC. Supplemented by reference TRBV5-6 and TRBJ2-1, the full variable domain reads DAGVTQSPTHLIKTRGQQVTLRCSPKSGHDTVSWYQQALGQGPQFIFQYYEEEERQRGNFPDRFSGHQFPNYSSELNVNALLLGDSALYLCASSLDFLLEGNEQFFGPGTRLTVL.

The chain has TRBV28 and TRBJ2-3; TRBD1 agrees at 11 bases. V was clipped by 2 bases and J by 4 bases; unmatched bases: 8. Germline lookup yields CDR1 MDHEN and CDR2 SYDVKM. This CDR3 has 17 amino acids. CDR3: CASSLTGQGVKADTQYF. The CDR3 nucleotides are TGTGCCAGCAGTTTAACGGGACAGGGGGTCAAGGCAGATACGCAGTATTTT.